This TCR beta chain was identified during a study of T cell changes during pregnancy in multiple sclerosis. Germline V CDR1 and CDR2: LNHNV, YYDKDF (reference sequence). The CDR3 totals 17 residues. Losses at the gene ends were 2 bases for V and 0 bases for J; bases not matched to a gene: 7. The assay was immunoSEQ multiplex PCR, and TCRdb's table has in-frame clones only and misses some. This sample has some 79,000 clones, with approximately 90% found just once. Sequences were derived from CD4+ T cells from peripheral blood mononuclear cells, sampled in the second trimester of pregnancy. The chain links TRBV15 to TRBJ2-1; 7 nucleotides align to TRBD2. This receptor was identified in a female donor with multiple sclerosis, enrolled in a pregnancy study. The CDR3 spells CATSRRRESGSYNEQFF. The CDR3 region has the DNA TGTGCCACCAGCAGAAGGCGGGAGTCAGGCTCCTACAATGAGCAGTTCTTC. Supplemented by reference TRBV15 and TRBJ2-1, the full variable domain reads DAMVIQNPRYQVTQFGKPVTLSCSQTLNHNVMYWYQQKSSQAPKLLFHYYDKDFNNEADTPDNFQSRRPNTSFCFLDIRSPGLGDTAMYLCATSRRRESGSYNEQFFGPGTRLTVL.